This paragraph reports one T cell receptor beta chain. CD8 cells regarded as naive lacked CD45RO, were positively chosen for CCR7, and omitted terminally differentiated effector memory CD45RA+ cells. This table comes from immunoSEQ multiplex PCR, and its TCRdb copy is limited to in-frame clones, with some not included. The sample shows about 1.9 million clones, 93% of them seen only once. Germline values: CDR1 MDHEN, CDR2 SYDVKM. The CDR3 contains 17 residues. Trimming shortened V by 7 bases and J by 0 bases, and 21 bases separated the two germline ends. The sample is drawn from a study of shared clonotypes between healthy human individuals.

This chain links TRBV28 with TRBJ2-5; possible D gene TRBD2, 5 bases. Source material: naive CD8+ T cells from PBMCs. This receptor was obtained from a man between 18 and 35 years old in good health. Some clones in this sample may be carry-over from other donors' samples. Here the CDR3 reads CASNWGRERKYQETQYF. The CDR3 DNA reads TGTGCCAGCAACTGGGGTAGGGAGCGGAAGTACCAAGAGACCCAGTACTTC.